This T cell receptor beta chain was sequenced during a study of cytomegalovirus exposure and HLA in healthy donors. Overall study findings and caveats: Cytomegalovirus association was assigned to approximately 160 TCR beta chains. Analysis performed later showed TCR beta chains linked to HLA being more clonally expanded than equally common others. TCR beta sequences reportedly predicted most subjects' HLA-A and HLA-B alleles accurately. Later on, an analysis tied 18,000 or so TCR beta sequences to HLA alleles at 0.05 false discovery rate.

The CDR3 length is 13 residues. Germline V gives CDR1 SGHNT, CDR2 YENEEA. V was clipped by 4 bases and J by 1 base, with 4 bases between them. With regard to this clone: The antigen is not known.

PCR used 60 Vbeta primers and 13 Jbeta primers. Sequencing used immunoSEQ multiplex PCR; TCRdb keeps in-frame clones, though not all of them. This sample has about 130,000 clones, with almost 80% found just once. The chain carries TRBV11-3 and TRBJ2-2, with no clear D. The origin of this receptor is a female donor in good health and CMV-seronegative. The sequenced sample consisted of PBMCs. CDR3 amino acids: CASSSRNTGELFF. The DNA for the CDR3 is TGTGCCAGCAGCTCCAGGAACACCGGGGAGCTGTTTTTT.